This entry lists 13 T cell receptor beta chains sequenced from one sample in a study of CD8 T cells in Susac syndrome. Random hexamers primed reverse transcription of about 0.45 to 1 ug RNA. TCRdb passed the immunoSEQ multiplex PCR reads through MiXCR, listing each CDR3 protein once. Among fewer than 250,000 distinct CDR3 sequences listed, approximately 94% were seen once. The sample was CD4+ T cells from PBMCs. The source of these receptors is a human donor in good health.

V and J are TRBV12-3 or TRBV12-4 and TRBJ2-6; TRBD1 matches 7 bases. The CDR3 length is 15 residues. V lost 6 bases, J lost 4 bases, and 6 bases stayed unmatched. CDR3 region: CASSQGVSGANVLTF. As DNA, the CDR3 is TGTGCCAGCAGCCAGGGGGTTTCCGGGGCCAACGTCCTGACTTTC.

The CDR3 DNA sequence: TGCGCCAGCAGCTTACAGCAGAGCACAGATACGCAGTATTTT. Its protein is CASSLQQSTDTQYF. The gene calls are TRBV5-1 and TRBJ2-3; D is unresolved. Trimming left V 2 bases short and J 0 bases short, with 7 bases between. CDR1 SGHRS and CDR2 YFSETQ come from the germline V gene. The CDR3 is 14 residues long.

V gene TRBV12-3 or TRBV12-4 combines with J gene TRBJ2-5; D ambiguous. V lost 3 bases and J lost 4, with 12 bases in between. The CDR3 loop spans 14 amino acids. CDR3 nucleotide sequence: TGTGCCAGCAGTTTCTCGGGTTTCGCAGAGACCCAGTACTTC. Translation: CASSFSGFAETQYF.

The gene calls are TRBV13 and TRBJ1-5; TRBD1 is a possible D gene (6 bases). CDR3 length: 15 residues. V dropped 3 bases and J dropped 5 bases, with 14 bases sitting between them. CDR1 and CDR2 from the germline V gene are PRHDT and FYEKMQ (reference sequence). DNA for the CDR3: TGTGCCAGCAGCTTCTTCGACGGGGGGCATCAGCCCCAGCATTTT. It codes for CASSFFDGGHQPQHF.

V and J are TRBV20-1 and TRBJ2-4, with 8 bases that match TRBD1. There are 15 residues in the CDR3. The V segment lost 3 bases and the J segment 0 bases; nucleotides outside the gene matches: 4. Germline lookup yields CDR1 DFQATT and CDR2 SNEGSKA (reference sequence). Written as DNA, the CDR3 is TGCAGTGCTAGGGGGACAGGTTTAGCCAAAAACATTCAGTACTTC. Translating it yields CSARGTGLAKNIQYF.

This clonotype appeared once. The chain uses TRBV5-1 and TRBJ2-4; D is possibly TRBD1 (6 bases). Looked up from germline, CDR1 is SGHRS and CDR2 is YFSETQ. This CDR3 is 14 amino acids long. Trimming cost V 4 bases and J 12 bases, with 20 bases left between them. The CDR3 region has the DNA TGCGCCAGCAGCCAGATGGGACAATCTCCTGCTCAGTACTTC. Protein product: CASSQMGQSPAQYF.

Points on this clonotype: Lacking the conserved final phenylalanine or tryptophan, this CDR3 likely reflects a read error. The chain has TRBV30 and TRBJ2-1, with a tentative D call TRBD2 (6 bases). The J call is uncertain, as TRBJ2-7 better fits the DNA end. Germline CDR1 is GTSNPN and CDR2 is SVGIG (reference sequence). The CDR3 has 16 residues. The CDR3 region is CAWSVSGGATREKQYV. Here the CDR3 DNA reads TGTGCCTGGAGTGTATCCGGAGGGGCTACGAGAGAAAAGCAGTACGTC.

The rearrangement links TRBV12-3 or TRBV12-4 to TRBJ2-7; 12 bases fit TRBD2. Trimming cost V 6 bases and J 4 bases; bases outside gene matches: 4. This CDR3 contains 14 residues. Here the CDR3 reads CASSRGTSGYEQYF. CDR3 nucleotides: TGTGCCAGCAGCCGCGGGACTAGCGGGTACGAGCAGTACTTC.

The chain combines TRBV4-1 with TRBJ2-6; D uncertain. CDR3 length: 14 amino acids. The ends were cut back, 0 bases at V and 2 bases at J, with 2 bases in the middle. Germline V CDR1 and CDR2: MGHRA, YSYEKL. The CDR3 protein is CASSQDPGANVLTF. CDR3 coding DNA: TGCGCCAGCAGCCAAGATCCTGGGGCCAACGTCCTGACTTTC.

CDR3 in DNA: TGTGCCAGCAGCCAAGATAGGGGAGGATTCAATGAGCAGTTCTTC. As protein: CASSQDRGGFNEQFF. This chain connects TRBV3-1 to TRBJ2-1; a weak D match, TRBD2 (6 bases). The CDR3 is 15 residues long. Germline assignment: CDR1 LGHDT and CDR2 YNNKEL (reference sequence). With 0 bases removed from V and 6 bases from J, the gap between germline ends came to 12 bases.

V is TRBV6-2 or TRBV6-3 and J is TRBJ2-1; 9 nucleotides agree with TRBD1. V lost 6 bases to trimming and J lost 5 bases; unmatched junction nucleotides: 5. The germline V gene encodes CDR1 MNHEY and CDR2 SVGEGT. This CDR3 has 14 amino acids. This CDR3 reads CASRGTGRHNEQFF. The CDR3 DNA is TGTGCCAGCAGAGGGACAGGGAGGCACAATGAGCAGTTCTTC.

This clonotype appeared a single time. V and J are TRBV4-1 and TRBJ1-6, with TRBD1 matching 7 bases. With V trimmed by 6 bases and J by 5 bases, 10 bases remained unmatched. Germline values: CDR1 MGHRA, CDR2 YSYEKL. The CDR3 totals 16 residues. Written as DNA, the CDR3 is TGCGCCAGCAGGCCTAACCCCGGGACAGATAATTCACCCCTCCACTTT. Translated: CASRPNPGTDNSPLHF.

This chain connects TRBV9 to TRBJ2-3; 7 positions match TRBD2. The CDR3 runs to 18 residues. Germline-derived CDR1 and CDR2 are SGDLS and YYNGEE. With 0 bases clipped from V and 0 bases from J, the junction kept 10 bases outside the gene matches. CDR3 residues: CASSVVPAGLSSTDTQYF. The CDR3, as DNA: TGTGCCAGCAGCGTAGTTCCAGCGGGATTATCTAGCACAGATACGCAGTATTTT.